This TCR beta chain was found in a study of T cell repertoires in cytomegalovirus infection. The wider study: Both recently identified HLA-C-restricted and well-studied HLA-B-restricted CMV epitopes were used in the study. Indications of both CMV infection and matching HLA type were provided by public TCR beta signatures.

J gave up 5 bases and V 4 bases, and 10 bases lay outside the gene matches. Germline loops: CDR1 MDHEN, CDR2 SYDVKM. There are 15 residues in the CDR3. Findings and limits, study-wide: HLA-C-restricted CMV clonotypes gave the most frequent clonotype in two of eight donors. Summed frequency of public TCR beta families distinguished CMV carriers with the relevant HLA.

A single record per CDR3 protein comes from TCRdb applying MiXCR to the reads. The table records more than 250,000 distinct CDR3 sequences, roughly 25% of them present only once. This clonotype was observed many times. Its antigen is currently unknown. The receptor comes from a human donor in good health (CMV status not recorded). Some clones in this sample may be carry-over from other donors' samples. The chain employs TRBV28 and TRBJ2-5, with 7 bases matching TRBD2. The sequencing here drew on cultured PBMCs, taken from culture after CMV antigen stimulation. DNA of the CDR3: TGTGCCAGCAGTTCCCAGCGGGAAGGTGGGGAGACCCAGTACTTC. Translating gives CASSSQREGGETQYF.